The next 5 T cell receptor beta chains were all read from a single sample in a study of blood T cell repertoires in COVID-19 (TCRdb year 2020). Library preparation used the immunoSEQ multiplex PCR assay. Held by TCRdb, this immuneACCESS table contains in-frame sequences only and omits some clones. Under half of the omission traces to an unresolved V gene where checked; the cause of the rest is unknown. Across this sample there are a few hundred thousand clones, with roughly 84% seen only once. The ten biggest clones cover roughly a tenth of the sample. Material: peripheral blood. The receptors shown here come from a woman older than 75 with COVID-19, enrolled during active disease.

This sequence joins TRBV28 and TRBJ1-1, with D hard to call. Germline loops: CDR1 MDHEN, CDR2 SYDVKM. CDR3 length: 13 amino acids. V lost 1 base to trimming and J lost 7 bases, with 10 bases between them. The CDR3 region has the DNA TGTGCCAGCAGTTTATTGCACTACTATGAAGCTTTCTTT. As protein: CASSLLHYYEAFF.

The CDR3 region is CASSEGLVTYTQYF. CDR3 nucleotide sequence: TGTGCCAGCTCAGAGGGACTAGTCACGTATACGCAGTATTTT. This chain connects TRBV18 to TRBJ2-3, with 8 bases that match TRBD2. Germline assignment: CDR1 KGHSH and CDR2 LQKENI. V lost 5 bases and J lost 7; bases outside the gene matches: 8. This CDR3 has 14 amino acids.

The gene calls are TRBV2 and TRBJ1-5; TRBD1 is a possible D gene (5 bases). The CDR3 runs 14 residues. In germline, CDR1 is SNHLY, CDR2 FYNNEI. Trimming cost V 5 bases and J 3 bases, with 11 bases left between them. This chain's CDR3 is CASSPRQTNQPQHF. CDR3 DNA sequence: TGTGCCAGCAGTCCGAGACAGACCAATCAGCCCCAGCATTTT.

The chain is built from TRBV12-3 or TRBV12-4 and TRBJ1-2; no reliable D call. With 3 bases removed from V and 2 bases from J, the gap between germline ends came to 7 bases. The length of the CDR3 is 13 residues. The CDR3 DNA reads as TGTGCCAGCAGTTTGGGCCAGAACTATGGCTACACCTTC. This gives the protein CASSLGQNYGYTF.

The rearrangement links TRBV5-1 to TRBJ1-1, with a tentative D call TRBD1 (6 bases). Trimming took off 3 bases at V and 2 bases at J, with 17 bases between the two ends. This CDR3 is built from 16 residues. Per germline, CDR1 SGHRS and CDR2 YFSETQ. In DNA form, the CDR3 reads TGCGCCAGCAGCTCAAAAAACAGGGTTGGAAACACTGAAGCTTTCTTT. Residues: CASSSKNRVGNTEAFF.